The 6 T cell receptor beta chains below were found in one sample sequenced in a study of T cell responses to AZD1222 COVID-19 vaccine. Using immunoSEQ multiplex PCR, the repertoire was profiled, and TCRdb retains in-frame clones only, with some absent. The sample includes about 150,000 clones, more than 90% of them seen just once. Sequencing used peripheral blood, obtained on day 0 of AZD1222 vaccination. These receptor sequences come from an adult in good health.

The V call is TRBV28, the J call TRBJ1-6, with 7 bases identical to TRBD1. The germline gives CDR1 MDHEN, CDR2 SYDVKM. With 8 bases clipped from V and 13 bases from J, the junction kept 14 bases outside the gene matches. The CDR3 covers 14 residues. This CDR3 reads CASASRRQGVPLHF. The CDR3 nucleotides are TGTGCCAGCGCAAGCAGGAGGCAGGGGGTCCCCCTCCACTTT.

The chain couples TRBV5-1 to TRBJ2-1; a possible D gene is TRBD2 (6 bases). V lost 4 bases, J lost 6 bases, and 17 bases lay in between. The CDR3 extends over 15 amino acids. CDR1 SGHRS and CDR2 YFSETQ come from the germline V gene. The CDR3 DNA is TGCGCCAGCAGCCTACTCGGGGCGGGGAGCAATGAGCAGTTCTTC. Its protein is CASSLLGAGSNEQFF.

V is TRBV30 and J is TRBJ1-4, with D uncertain. CDR1 is GTSNPN and CDR2 is SVGIG in the germline V gene (reference sequence). Trimming removed 8 bases from V and 1 base from J, with 14 bases in between. This CDR3 comprises 14 residues. Written as DNA, the CDR3 is TGTGCCGTAGCCAGGAGACAAACTAATGAAAAACTGTTTTTT. This translates into CAVARRQTNEKLFF.

This chain joins TRBV9 and TRBJ2-1; 9 positions agree with TRBD1. The trim removed 4 bases at V and 5 bases at J, leaving 7 bases unmatched. CDR1 and CDR2 from the germline V gene are SGDLS and YYNGEE. The CDR3 contains 15 residues. CDR3 region: CASSQLTGGNNEQFF. The CDR3 nucleotides are TGTGCCAGCAGCCAACTGACAGGGGGAAACAATGAGCAGTTCTTC.

The chain has TRBV9 and TRBJ2-3; no clear D. The CDR3 extends over 14 amino acids. Germline CDR1 and CDR2: SGDLS and YYNGEE. V was pared by 4 bases and J by 2 bases, with 11 bases between. This CDR3 is CASSPDLTTDTQYF. CDR3 nucleotide sequence: TGTGCCAGCAGCCCAGACCTAACCACAGATACGCAGTATTTT.

The rearrangement links TRBV28 to TRBJ1-5; no clear D. V dropped 2 bases and J dropped 9 bases, with 11 bases sitting between them. From germline, CDR1 is MDHEN and CDR2 SYDVKM. The CDR3 has 13 amino acids. The CDR3 reads CASSLRTPPPQHF. Written as DNA, the CDR3 is TGTGCCAGCAGTTTAAGGACCCCCCCGCCCCAGCATTTT.